A selection of T cell receptor beta chains follows, all from one sample in a study of T cell changes during pregnancy in multiple sclerosis. Produced via immunoSEQ multiplex PCR; TCRdb's table is partial and in-frame only. The sample carries just under 70,000 clones, about 89% recorded once. Sequenced here: peripheral blood, sampled in the second trimester of pregnancy. The receptors shown here come from a female donor with multiple sclerosis, enrolled in a pregnancy study. Both conserved end residues are part of each CDR3. The D gene is left open where the match is weak. Part of the rows lack a size; the others show once, few, many or a class for expanded clones.

V: TRBV7-6
size: NA
D: NA
length: 13
J: TRBJ2-7
CDR3: CASSLASVYEQYF
DNA: TGTGCCAGCAGCTTAGCGTCCGTCTACGAGCAGTACTTC

V: TRBV9
size: NA
D: NA
length: 15
J: TRBJ1-2
CDR3: CASSPSVGGVGGYTF
DNA: TGTGCCAGCAGCCCATCCGTGGGGGGGGTCGGGGGCTACACCTTC

V: TRBV10-3
size: NA
D: TRBD1
length: 16
J: TRBJ1-2
CDR3: CAIRHPGQGGDYGYTF
DNA: TGTGCCATCAGACACCCCGGACAGGGTGGGGACTATGGCTACACCTTC

V: TRBV6-1
size: NA
D: TRBD1
length: 17
J: TRBJ1-1
CDR3: CASSDFRGPWMNTEAFF
DNA: TGTGCCAGCAGTGACTTCAGGGGGCCCTGGATGAACACTGAAGCTTTCTTT

V: TRBV5-1
size: NA
D: TRBD1
length: 17
J: TRBJ2-3
CDR3: CASSLGNRGPTLNTQYF
DNA: TGCGCCAGCAGCTTGGGGAACAGGGGGCCGACACTAAATACGCAGTATTTT

V: TRBV18
size: NA
D: TRBD1
length: 14
J: TRBJ1-1
CDR3: CASSPTGGRTEAFF
DNA: TGTGCCAGCTCACCAACAGGGGGCCGGACTGAAGCTTTCTTT

V: TRBV18
size: few
D: NA
length: 13
J: TRBJ1-1
CDR3: CASSPNRVTEAFF
DNA: TGTGCCAGCTCACCAAACCGGGTTACCGAAGCTTTCTTT

V: TRBV13
size: NA
D: TRBD2
length: 16
J: TRBJ2-3
CDR3: CASSQPGSGGKDTQYF
DNA: TGTGCCAGCAGCCAGCCAGGTAGCGGGGGTAAAGATACGCAGTATTTT

V: TRBV19
size: NA
D: NA
length: 14
J: TRBJ2-7
CDR3: CASSNPGESYEQYF
DNA: TGTGCCAGTAGTAACCCAGGGGAATCCTACGAGCAGTACTTC

V: TRBV19
size: NA
D: NA
length: 13
J: TRBJ2-5
CDR3: CASSIKRQETQYF
DNA: TGTGCCAGTAGTATCAAACGGCAAGAGACCCAGTACTTC

V: TRBV11-3
size: NA
D: NA
length: 13
J: TRBJ2-7
CDR3: CASSLDSTYEQYF
DNA: TGTGCCAGCAGCTTGGACAGTACCTACGAGCAGTACTTC

V: TRBV4-2
size: once
D: TRBD1
length: 18
J: TRBJ1-6
CDR3: CASSQEGQGINVGSPLHF
DNA: TGTGCCAGCAGCCAAGAGGGACAGGGGATTAATGTCGGTTCACCCCTCCACTTT

V: TRBV9
size: NA
D: NA
length: 18
J: TRBJ1-1
CDR3: CASSGRPGGGRRDTEAFF
DNA: TGTGCCAGCAGCGGCCGGCCCGGGGGGGGAAGAAGGGACACTGAAGCTTTCTTT

V: TRBV7-2
size: NA
D: TRBD1
length: 16
J: TRBJ1-5
CDR3: CASSSRQGISNQPQHF
DNA: TGTGCCAGCAGCTCCCGACAGGGGATAAGCAATCAGCCCCAGCATTTT

V: TRBV9
size: NA
D: TRBD2
length: 14
J: TRBJ2-5
CDR3: CASSAGGNQETQYF
DNA: TGTGCCAGCAGCGCGGGGGGGAACCAAGAGACCCAGTACTTC

V: TRBV9
size: NA
D: NA
length: 19
J: TRBJ1-3
CDR3: CASSVGAGGRDFSGNTIYF
DNA: TGTGCCAGCAGCGTAGGGGCCGGTGGCAGGGACTTCTCTGGAAACACCATATATTTT

V: TRBV5-1
size: NA
D: NA
length: 15
J: TRBJ2-3
CDR3: CASSSAPTTTDTQYF
DNA: TGCGCCAGCAGCTCGGCACCCACTACCACAGATACGCAGTATTTT

V: TRBV7-2
size: NA
D: TRBD1
length: 15
J: TRBJ2-1
CDR3: CASRKPGTASNEQFF
DNA: TGTGCCAGCAGAAAGCCCGGGACAGCCTCCAATGAGCAGTTCTTC

V: TRBV15
size: NA
D: NA
length: 15
J: TRBJ1-6
CDR3: CATSRDVAKNSPLHF
DNA: TGTGCCACCAGCAGAGATGTAGCGAAGAATTCACCCCTCCACTTT

V: TRBV2
size: NA
D: NA
length: 15
J: TRBJ2-6
CDR3: CASSESGIGANVLTF
DNA: TGTGCCAGCAGTGAATCAGGGATTGGGGCCAACGTCCTGACTTTC

V: TRBV19
size: once
D: TRBD1
length: 14
J: TRBJ2-2
CDR3: CASIDRGPIGELFF
DNA: TGTGCCAGTATTGACAGGGGGCCTATCGGGGAGCTGTTTTTT

V: TRBV2
size: NA
D: TRBD1
length: 14
J: TRBJ2-5
CDR3: CASRGQGASETQYF
DNA: TGTGCCAGCCGGGGACAGGGGGCGTCAGAGACCCAGTACTTC

V: TRBV18
size: once
D: NA
length: 17
J: TRBJ2-2
CDR3: CASSRPTGLSGTGELFF
DNA: TGTGCCAGCTCACGGCCGACGGGACTCTCGGGCACCGGGGAGCTGTTTTTT

V: TRBV5-4
size: NA
D: NA
length: 13
J: TRBJ1-2
CDR3: CASSPSDGGGYTF
DNA: TGTGCCAGCAGCCCCTCCGACGGAGGTGGCTACACCTTC

V: TRBV5-1
size: NA
D: TRBD1
length: 14
J: TRBJ2-7
CDR3: CASSTGQVPYEQYF
DNA: TGCGCCAGCAGCACAGGACAGGTCCCCTACGAGCAGTACTTC

V: TRBV5-6
size: NA
D: NA
length: 14
J: TRBJ1-5
CDR3: CASSLLPSAQPQHF
DNA: TGTGCCAGCAGCTTGCTACCAAGTGCCCAGCCCCAGCATTTT

V: TRBV30
size: NA
D: TRBD1
length: 15
J: TRBJ1-5
CDR3: CAWSVPGQGWQPQHF
DNA: TGTGCCTGGAGTGTACCCGGACAGGGTTGGCAGCCCCAGCATTTT

V: TRBV13
size: NA
D: TRBD1
length: 15
J: TRBJ1-1
CDR3: CASSFRGTANTEAFF
DNA: TGTGCCAGCAGCTTCCGCGGGACAGCGAACACTGAAGCTTTCTTT

V: TRBV30
size: NA
D: TRBD2
length: 13
J: TRBJ2-7
CDR3: CAWRLAGGREQYF
DNA: TGTGCCTGGAGACTAGCGGGGGGGCGCGAGCAGTACTTC

V: TRBV6-1
size: NA
D: TRBD1
length: 16
J: TRBJ2-7
CDR3: CASSEDVYRGTHEQYF
DNA: TGTGCCAGCAGTGAAGACGTTTACAGGGGGACCCACGAGCAGTACTTC

V: TRBV9
size: NA
D: TRBD1
length: 14
J: TRBJ2-7
CDR3: CASSFRDRSYEQYF
DNA: TGTGCCAGCAGCTTCCGGGACAGATCCTACGAGCAGTACTTC

V: TRBV5-1
size: NA
D: NA
length: 12
J: TRBJ1-1
CDR3: CASSLRGFEAFF
DNA: TGCGCCAGCAGCTTGCGGGGATTTGAAGCTTTCTTT

V: TRBV2
size: NA
D: TRBD2
length: 15
J: TRBJ2-5
CDR3: CASSEAGGGQETQYF
DNA: TGTGCCAGCAGCGAAGCCGGGGGAGGGCAAGAGACCCAGTACTTC

V: TRBV7-2
size: NA
D: NA
length: 16
J: TRBJ2-3
CDR3: CASSFGRQGTTDTQYF
DNA: TGTGCCAGCAGCTTCGGGAGACAGGGAACGACAGATACGCAGTATTTT

V: TRBV6-6
size: NA
D: NA
length: 14
J: TRBJ2-7
CDR3: CASSSRTASGEQYF
DNA: TGTGCCAGCAGTTCTAGGACAGCCTCGGGCGAGCAGTACTTC

V: TRBV9
size: NA
D: TRBD1
length: 18
J: TRBJ1-1
CDR3: CASSVSGGGYLKNTEAFF
DNA: TGTGCCAGCAGCGTTTCAGGGGGCGGTTATCTAAAGAACACTGAAGCTTTCTTT

V: TRBV19
size: once
D: TRBD1
length: 13
J: TRBJ1-2
CDR3: CASSKDRTYGYTF
DNA: TGTGCCAGTAGTAAGGACAGGACATATGGCTACACCTTC

V: TRBV6-5
size: NA
D: NA
length: 15
J: TRBJ2-5
CDR3: CASSYLTAGWETQYF
DNA: TGTGCCAGCAGTTACTTGACGGCCGGGTGGGAGACCCAGTACTTC

V: TRBV6-4
size: few
D: NA
length: 14
J: TRBJ2-1
CDR3: CASSDDSSYNEQFF
DNA: TGTGCCAGCAGTGACGACAGCTCCTACAATGAGCAGTTCTTC

V: TRBV6-1
size: NA
D: NA
length: 14
J: TRBJ2-7
CDR3: CASSEPGQFDEQYF
DNA: TGTGCCAGCAGTGAACCCGGACAATTCGACGAGCAGTACTTC

V: TRBV30
size: NA
D: NA
length: 12
J: TRBJ2-7
CDR3: CAWSVPGTSQYF
DNA: TGTGCCTGGAGTGTACCCGGGACTTCGCAGTACTTC

V: TRBV18
size: NA
D: TRBD1
length: 14
J: TRBJ2-4
CDR3: CASSPAGGVDIQYF
DNA: TGTGCCAGCTCACCGGCAGGGGGCGTGGACATTCAGTACTTC

V: TRBV14
size: NA
D: NA
length: 16
J: TRBJ2-1
CDR3: CASSQLRDFLSNEQFF
DNA: TGTGCCAGCAGCCAACTCCGGGACTTCCTCTCCAATGAGCAGTTCTTC